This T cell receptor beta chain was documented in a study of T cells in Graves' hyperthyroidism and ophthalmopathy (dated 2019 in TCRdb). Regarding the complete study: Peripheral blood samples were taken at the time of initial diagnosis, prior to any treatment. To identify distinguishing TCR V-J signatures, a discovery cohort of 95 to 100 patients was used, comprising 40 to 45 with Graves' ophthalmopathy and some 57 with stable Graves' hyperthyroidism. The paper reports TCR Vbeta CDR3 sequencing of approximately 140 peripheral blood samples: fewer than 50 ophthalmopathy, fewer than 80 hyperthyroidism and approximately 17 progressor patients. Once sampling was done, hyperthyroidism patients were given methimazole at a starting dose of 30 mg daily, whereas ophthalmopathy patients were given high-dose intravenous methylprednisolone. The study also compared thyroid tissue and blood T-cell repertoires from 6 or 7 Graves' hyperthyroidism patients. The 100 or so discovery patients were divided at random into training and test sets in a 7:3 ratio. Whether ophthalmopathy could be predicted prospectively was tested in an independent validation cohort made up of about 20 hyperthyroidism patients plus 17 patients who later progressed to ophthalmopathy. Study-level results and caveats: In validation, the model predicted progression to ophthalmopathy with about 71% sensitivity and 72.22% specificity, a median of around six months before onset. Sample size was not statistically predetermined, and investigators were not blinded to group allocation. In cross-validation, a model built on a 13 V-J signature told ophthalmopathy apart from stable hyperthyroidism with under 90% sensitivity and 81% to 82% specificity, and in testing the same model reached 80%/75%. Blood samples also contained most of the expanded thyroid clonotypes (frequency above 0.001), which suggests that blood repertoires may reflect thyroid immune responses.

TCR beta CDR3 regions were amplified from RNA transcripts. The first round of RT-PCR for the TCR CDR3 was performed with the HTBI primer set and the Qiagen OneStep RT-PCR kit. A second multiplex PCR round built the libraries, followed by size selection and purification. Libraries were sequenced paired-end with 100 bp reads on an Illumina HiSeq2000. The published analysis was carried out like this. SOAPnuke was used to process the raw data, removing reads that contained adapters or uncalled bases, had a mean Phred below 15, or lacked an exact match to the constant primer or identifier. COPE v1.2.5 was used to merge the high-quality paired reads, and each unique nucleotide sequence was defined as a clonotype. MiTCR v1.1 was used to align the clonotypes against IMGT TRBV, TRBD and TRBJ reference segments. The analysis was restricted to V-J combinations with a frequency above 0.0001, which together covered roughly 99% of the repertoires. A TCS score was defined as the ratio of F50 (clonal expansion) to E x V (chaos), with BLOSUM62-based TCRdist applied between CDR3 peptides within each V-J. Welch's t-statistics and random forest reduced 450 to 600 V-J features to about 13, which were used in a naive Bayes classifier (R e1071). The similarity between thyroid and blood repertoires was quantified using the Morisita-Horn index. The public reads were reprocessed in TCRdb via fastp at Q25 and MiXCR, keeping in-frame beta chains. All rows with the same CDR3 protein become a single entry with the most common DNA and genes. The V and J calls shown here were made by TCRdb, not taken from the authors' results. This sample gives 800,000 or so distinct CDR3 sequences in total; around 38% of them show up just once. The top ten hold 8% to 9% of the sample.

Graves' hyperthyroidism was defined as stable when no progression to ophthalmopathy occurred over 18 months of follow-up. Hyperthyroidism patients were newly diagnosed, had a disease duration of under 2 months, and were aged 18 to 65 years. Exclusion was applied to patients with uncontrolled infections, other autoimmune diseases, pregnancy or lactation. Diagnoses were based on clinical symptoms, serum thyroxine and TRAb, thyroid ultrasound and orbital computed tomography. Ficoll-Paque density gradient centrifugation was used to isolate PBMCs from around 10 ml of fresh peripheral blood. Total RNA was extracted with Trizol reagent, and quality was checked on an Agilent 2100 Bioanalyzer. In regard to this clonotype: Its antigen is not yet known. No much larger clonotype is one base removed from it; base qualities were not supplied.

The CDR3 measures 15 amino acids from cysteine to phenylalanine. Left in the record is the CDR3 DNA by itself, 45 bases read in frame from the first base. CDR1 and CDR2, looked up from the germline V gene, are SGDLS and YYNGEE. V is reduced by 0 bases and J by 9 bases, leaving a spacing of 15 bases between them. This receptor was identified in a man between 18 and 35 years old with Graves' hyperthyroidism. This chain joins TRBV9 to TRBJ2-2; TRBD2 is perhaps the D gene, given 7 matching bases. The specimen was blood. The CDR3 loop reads CASSVGGGRVRELFF. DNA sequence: TGTGCCAGCAGCGTAGGGGGGGGCCGGGTAAGGGAGCTGTTTTTT.